These T cell receptor beta chains were read from a single sample in a study of shared clonotypes between healthy human individuals. Produced via immunoSEQ multiplex PCR; TCRdb's table is partial and in-frame only. The repertoire holds approximately 1.4 million clones, with under 99% as singletons. Sequenced input: naive CD4+ T cells sorted from blood. These receptors came from a man aged 30 to 39 in good health. Each CDR3 is given with its conserved first and last residue. A D gene is named only where the DNA matches it firmly. Clone size is given for some rows only: seen once, a few or many times, or a class if the clone is expanded.

CDR3aa: CASTLSRGDTGELFF
CDR3nt: TGTGCCAGCACCCTTTCCAGGGGGGACACCGGGGAGCTGTTTTTT
abundance: -
v_gene: TRBV7-9
j_gene: TRBJ2-2
d_gene: -

CDR3aa: CASSPLGTGGFGEQYF
CDR3nt: TGTGCCAGCAGCCCTCTTGGGACAGGGGGTTTTGGCGAGCAGTACTTC
abundance: once
v_gene: TRBV7-9
j_gene: TRBJ2-7
d_gene: TRBD1

CDR3aa: CASSGQGEQYF
CDR3nt: TGCGCCAGCAGCGGACAGGGTGAGCAGTACTTC
abundance: -
v_gene: TRBV5-1
j_gene: TRBJ2-7
d_gene: TRBD1

CDR3aa: CASSENQLAGVYNEQFF
CDR3nt: TGCGCCAGCAGTGAGAATCAACTAGCGGGAGTTTACAATGAGCAGTTCTTC
abundance: -
v_gene: TRBV10-1
j_gene: TRBJ2-1
d_gene: TRBD2

CDR3aa: CASNPRGGQGNQPQHF
CDR3nt: TGTGCCAGCAACCCAAGGGGGGGACAGGGCAATCAGCCCCAGCATTTT
abundance: -
v_gene: TRBV28
j_gene: TRBJ1-5
d_gene: TRBD1

CDR3aa: CASLSRQGATEAFF
CDR3nt: TGTGCCAGCTTGTCGAGACAGGGGGCGACTGAAGCTTTCTTT
abundance: -
v_gene: TRBV18
j_gene: TRBJ1-1
d_gene: TRBD1

CDR3aa: CAIGPTSGRAGANVLTF
CDR3nt: TGTGCCATCGGACCGACTAGCGGGAGGGCTGGGGCCAACGTCCTGACTTTC
abundance: -
v_gene: TRBV10-3
j_gene: TRBJ2-6
d_gene: TRBD2

CDR3aa: CASNPRGTGSRQETQYF
CDR3nt: TGTGCCAGCAACCCTCGAGGGACAGGGTCTAGGCAAGAGACCCAGTACTTC
abundance: -
v_gene: TRBV7-2
j_gene: TRBJ2-5
d_gene: TRBD1

CDR3aa: CASSPGTVNEQFF
CDR3nt: TGCGCCAGCAGCCCCGGGACAGTCAATGAGCAGTTCTTC
abundance: once
v_gene: TRBV5-1
j_gene: TRBJ2-1
d_gene: TRBD1

CDR3aa: CASSNRQTRGYEQYF
CDR3nt: TGTGCCAGCAGCAATAGACAGACCCGAGGGTACGAGCAGTACTTC
abundance: -
v_gene: TRBV7-9
j_gene: TRBJ2-7
d_gene: -

CDR3aa: CASSLELGAGTRSEQYF
CDR3nt: TGTGCCAGCTCACTCGAATTGGGGGCTGGAACAAGGAGCGAGCAGTACTTC
abundance: -
v_gene: TRBV18
j_gene: TRBJ2-7
d_gene: -

CDR3aa: CATSRDRLNSGNTIYF
CDR3nt: TGTGCCACCAGCAGAGATAGACTAAACTCTGGAAACACCATATATTTT
abundance: -
v_gene: TRBV15
j_gene: TRBJ1-3
d_gene: -

CDR3aa: CASSYLGLQETQYF
CDR3nt: TGTGCCAGCAGTTACTTGGGACTTCAAGAGACCCAGTACTTC
abundance: -
v_gene: TRBV6-5
j_gene: TRBJ2-5
d_gene: -

CDR3aa: CASSGLNTEAFF
CDR3nt: TGTGCCAGCAGCGGGTTAAACACTGAAGCTTTCTTT
abundance: once
v_gene: TRBV7-9
j_gene: TRBJ1-1
d_gene: -

CDR3aa: CASRPTGLYTEAFF
CDR3nt: TGTGCCAGCAGGCCGACCGGACTGTACACTGAAGCTTTCTTT
abundance: -
v_gene: TRBV25-1
j_gene: TRBJ1-1
d_gene: -

CDR3aa: CASSQPGQGSAEQYF
CDR3nt: TGCGCCAGCAGCCAACCGGGACAGGGTTCTGCCGAGCAGTACTTC
abundance: -
v_gene: TRBV4-1
j_gene: TRBJ2-7
d_gene: TRBD1

CDR3aa: CASSLAASSPDTQYF
CDR3nt: TGTGCCAGCAGCTTAGCGGCTAGCTCCCCAGATACGCAGTATTTT
abundance: -
v_gene: TRBV11-2
j_gene: TRBJ2-3
d_gene: -

CDR3aa: CASSLIGGTGELFF
CDR3nt: TGTGCCAGCAGCTTAATCGGAGGAACCGGGGAGCTGTTTTTT
abundance: -
v_gene: TRBV11-3
j_gene: TRBJ2-2
d_gene: -

CDR3aa: CATSINLGASVEAFF
CDR3nt: TGTGCCACCAGCATAAACCTAGGGGCGAGCGTTGAAGCTTTCTTT
abundance: -
v_gene: TRBV15
j_gene: TRBJ1-1
d_gene: -

CDR3aa: CASSLGLGTSVETQYF
CDR3nt: TGTGCCAGCAGCTTGGGTTTAGGGACTAGCGTGGAGACCCAGTACTTC
abundance: -
v_gene: TRBV5-6
j_gene: TRBJ2-5
d_gene: TRBD2

CDR3aa: CAWSRRETQYF
CDR3nt: TGTGCCTGGAGCCGTCGCGAGACCCAGTACTTC
abundance: once
v_gene: TRBV30
j_gene: TRBJ2-5
d_gene: -

CDR3aa: CATRPSGTGDQETQYF
CDR3nt: TGTGCCACCCGGCCCTCTGGGACAGGCGATCAAGAGACCCAGTACTTC
abundance: -
v_gene: TRBV18
j_gene: TRBJ2-5
d_gene: TRBD1

CDR3aa: CASSYDRVSYEQYF
CDR3nt: TGTGCCAGCAGTTATGACAGGGTGTCCTACGAGCAGTACTTC
abundance: -
v_gene: TRBV6-5
j_gene: TRBJ2-7
d_gene: TRBD1

CDR3aa: CASSLPGLDPPEQFF
CDR3nt: TGTGCCAGCAGCCTACCGGGACTAGATCCCCCAGAGCAGTTCTTC
abundance: -
v_gene: TRBV7-8
j_gene: TRBJ2-1
d_gene: TRBD2

CDR3aa: CASSEGGRGYGYTF
CDR3nt: TGTGCCAGCAGTGAAGGTGGCAGGGGCTATGGCTACACCTTC
abundance: -
v_gene: TRBV2
j_gene: TRBJ1-2
d_gene: -

CDR3aa: CASSLRANYNEQFF
CDR3nt: TGTGCCAGCAGCTTGAGGGCCAACTACAATGAGCAGTTCTTC
abundance: -
v_gene: TRBV11-2
j_gene: TRBJ2-1
d_gene: -

CDR3aa: CASSVGNWDLVDEKLFF
CDR3nt: TGTGCCAGCAGCGTAGGGAATTGGGATCTGGTAGATGAAAAACTGTTTTTT
abundance: -
v_gene: TRBV9
j_gene: TRBJ1-4
d_gene: -

CDR3aa: CASSRPGETQYF
CDR3nt: TGTGCCAGCAGTCGTCCCGGAGAGACCCAGTACTTC
abundance: -
v_gene: TRBV27
j_gene: TRBJ2-5
d_gene: -

CDR3aa: CASKWDRGEDTEAFF
CDR3nt: TGTGCCAGTAAGTGGGACAGGGGAGAGGACACTGAAGCTTTCTTT
abundance: -
v_gene: TRBV19
j_gene: TRBJ1-1
d_gene: TRBD1

CDR3aa: CASNPAGSYSYEQYF
CDR3nt: TGTGCCAGCAATCCCGCCGGTTCCTACTCCTACGAGCAGTACTTC
abundance: -
v_gene: TRBV28
j_gene: TRBJ2-7
d_gene: -

CDR3aa: CAISPGLAGNEQFF
CDR3nt: TGTGCCATCAGTCCGGGACTAGCGGGCAATGAGCAGTTCTTC
abundance: -
v_gene: TRBV10-3
j_gene: TRBJ2-1
d_gene: TRBD2

CDR3aa: CASSFSSGPDNEQFF
CDR3nt: TGTGCCAGCAGCTTTTCCAGCGGGCCAGACAATGAGCAGTTCTTC
abundance: -
v_gene: TRBV5-4
j_gene: TRBJ2-1
d_gene: -

CDR3aa: CASSVDSGRGGYGEKLFF
CDR3nt: TGTGCCAGCAGCGTAGATTCGGGCAGGGGAGGCTACGGTGAAAAACTGTTTTTT
abundance: -
v_gene: TRBV9
j_gene: TRBJ1-4
d_gene: -

CDR3aa: CASSWLGGPTDTQYF
CDR3nt: TGTGCCAGCAGCTGGCTAGGCGGACCCACAGATACGCAGTATTTT
abundance: -
v_gene: TRBV11-2
j_gene: TRBJ2-3
d_gene: -

CDR3aa: CASSPSGTGGRYSNQPQHF
CDR3nt: TGTGCCAGCTCACCTTCCGGGACAGGGGGCCGATATAGCAATCAGCCCCAGCATTTT
abundance: -
v_gene: TRBV18
j_gene: TRBJ1-5
d_gene: TRBD1

CDR3aa: CASSFGLWNEQFF
CDR3nt: TGTGCCAGCAGCTTTGGTCTCTGGAATGAGCAGTTCTTC
abundance: -
v_gene: TRBV11-2
j_gene: TRBJ2-1
d_gene: -

CDR3aa: CASGQEGRDEQYF
CDR3nt: TGTGCCAGCGGACAGGAGGGCCGGGACGAGCAGTACTTC
abundance: -
v_gene: TRBV28
j_gene: TRBJ2-7
d_gene: -